The clone carrying this TCR beta chain was seen many times. The source of the sample is a study of T cells in Graves' hyperthyroidism and ophthalmopathy. The TCR beta CDR3 regions underwent amplification using RNA transcripts as the source. Using the HTBI primer set, a first-round RT-PCR was run on the TCR CDR3. TCRdb recomputed calls from the multiplex PCR reads with MiXCR, one row per CDR3 protein. Found here are about 280,000 distinct CDR3 sequences, 25% to 30% of them singletons; the top ten hold more than 25%. Germline V gives CDR1 SEHNR, CDR2 FQNEAQ (reference sequence). Trimming removed 8 bases from V and 0 bases from J; junction bases left unmatched: 4. The CDR3 is 13 amino acids. Diagnosing involved the use of clinical symptoms, serum thyroxine and TRAb, thyroid ultrasound and orbital computed tomography.

The chain carries TRBV7-9 and TRBJ2-7; 7 positions match TRBD2. This receptor was obtained from a man aged 35-49 years with Graves' hyperthyroidism that later progressed to Graves' ophthalmopathy. Sample: blood. CDR3 DNA: TGTGCCAGCGAGCGGGAAGGCTCCTACGAGCAGTACTTC. Amino acids: CASEREGSYEQYF.